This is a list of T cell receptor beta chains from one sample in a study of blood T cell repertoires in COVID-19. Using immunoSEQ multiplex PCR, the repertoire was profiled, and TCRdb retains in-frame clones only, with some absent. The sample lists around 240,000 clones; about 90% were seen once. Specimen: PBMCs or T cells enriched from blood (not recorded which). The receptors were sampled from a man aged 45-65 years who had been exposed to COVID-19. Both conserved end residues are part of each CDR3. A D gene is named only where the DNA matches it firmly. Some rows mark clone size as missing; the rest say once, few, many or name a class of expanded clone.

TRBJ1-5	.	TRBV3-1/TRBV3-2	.	CASSLGGSAPQHF	TGTGCCAGCAGCCTTGGGGGGTCCGCGCCCCAGCATTTT
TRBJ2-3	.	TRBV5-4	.	CASSGTPGVSDTQYF	TGTGCCAGCAGCGGAACACCAGGGGTCTCAGATACGCAGTATTTT
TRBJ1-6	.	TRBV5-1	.	CASSLQGVINSPLHF	TGCGCCAGCAGCCTACAGGGAGTGATTAATTCACCCCTCCACTTT
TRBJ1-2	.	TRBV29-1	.	CSVETRPGDYGYTF	TGCAGCGTTGAAACACGACCCGGAGACTATGGCTACACCTTC
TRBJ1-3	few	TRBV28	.	CASHRARRNTIYF	TGTGCCAGCCACAGGGCGAGGCGAAACACCATATATTTT
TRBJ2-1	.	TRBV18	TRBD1	CASAQGEWNEQFF	TGTGCCAGCGCCCAGGGGGAATGGAATGAGCAGTTCTTC
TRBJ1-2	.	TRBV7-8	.	CASSLVLSSYGYTF	TGTGCCAGCAGCTTAGTTCTTAGCAGCTATGGCTACACCTTC
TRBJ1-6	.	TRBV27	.	CASRYREKNSPLHF	TGTGCCAGCAGATACAGGGAAAAGAATTCACCCCTCCACTTT
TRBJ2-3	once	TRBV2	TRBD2	CASSLTSGSTDTQYF	TGTGCCAGCAGCCTGACTAGCGGCTCCACAGATACGCAGTATTTT
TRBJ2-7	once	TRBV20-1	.	CSASRTSATYEQYF	TGCAGTGCTAGTCGGACATCCGCAACCTACGAGCAGTACTTC
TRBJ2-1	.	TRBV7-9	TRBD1	CASSSPGQGFNNEQFF	TGTGCCAGCAGTTCCCCAGGACAGGGATTTAACAATGAGCAGTTCTTC
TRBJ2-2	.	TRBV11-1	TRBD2	CASSLAPGLAGQNTGELFF	TGTGCCAGCAGCTTAGCGCCGGGGCTAGCGGGGCAAAACACCGGGGAGCTGTTTTTT
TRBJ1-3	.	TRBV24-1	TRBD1	CATSDSTGDGNTIYF	TGTGCCACCAGTGATTCGACAGGGGATGGAAACACCATATATTTT
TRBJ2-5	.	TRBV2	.	CASVYVQETQYF	TGTGCCAGCGTTTATGTGCAAGAGACCCAGTACTTC
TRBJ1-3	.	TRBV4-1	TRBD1	CASSRPGTGFGNTIYF	TGCGCCAGCAGCCGACCCGGGACAGGGTTCGGAAACACCATATATTTT
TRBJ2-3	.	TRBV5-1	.	CASSLAEESTDTQYF	TGCGCCAGCAGCTTGGCAGAGGAGAGCACAGATACGCAGTATTTT
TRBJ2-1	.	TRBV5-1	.	CASSGPRGSYNEQFF	TGCGCCAGCAGCGGGCCTCGGGGCTCCTACAATGAGCAGTTCTTC
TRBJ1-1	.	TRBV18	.	CASSPLPGNTEAFF	TGTGCCAGCTCACCCCTCCCCGGGAACACTGAAGCTTTCTTT
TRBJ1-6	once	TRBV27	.	CASSFGGANSPLHF	TGTGCCAGCAGTTTTGGAGGGGCGAATTCACCCCTCCACTTT
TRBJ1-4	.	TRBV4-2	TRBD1	CASSQGRDSEGTNEKLFF	TGTGCCAGCAGCCAAGGCCGGGACAGCGAGGGGACTAATGAAAAACTGTTTTTT
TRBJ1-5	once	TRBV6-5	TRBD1	CASGETGAPNQPQHF	TGTGCCAGCGGAGAGACAGGGGCGCCCAATCAGCCCCAGCATTTT
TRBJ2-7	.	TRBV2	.	CASSTGQTYEQYF	TGTGCCAGCAGTACTGGACAGACCTACGAGCAGTACTTC
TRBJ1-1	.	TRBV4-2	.	CASSHMGGEAFF	TGTGCCAGCAGCCACATGGGAGGTGAAGCTTTCTTT
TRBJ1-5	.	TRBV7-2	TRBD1	CASSTGQNSNQPQHF	TGTGCCAGCAGCACGGGACAGAATAGCAATCAGCCCCAGCATTTT
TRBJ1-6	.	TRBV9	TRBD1	CASSPQGAGGSPLHF	TGTGCCAGCAGCCCGCAGGGGGCGGGTGGTTCACCCCTCCACTTT
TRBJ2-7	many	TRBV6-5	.	CASRGGGNEQYF	TGTGCCAGCAGAGGAGGGGGCAACGAGCAGTACTTC
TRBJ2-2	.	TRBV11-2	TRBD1	CASSAQGATNTGELFF	TGTGCCAGCAGCGCACAGGGGGCTACCAACACCGGGGAGCTGTTTTTT
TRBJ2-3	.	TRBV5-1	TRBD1	CASSPGGGTDTQYF	TGCGCCAGCAGCCCAGGGGGAGGCACAGATACGCAGTATTTT
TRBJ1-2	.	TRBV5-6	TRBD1	CASSLQQGAGGYTF	TGTGCCAGCAGCTTGCAACAGGGGGCGGGAGGCTACACCTTC
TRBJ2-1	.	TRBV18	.	CASSPGGDEQFF	TGTGCCAGCTCTCCGGGGGGCGATGAGCAGTTCTTC
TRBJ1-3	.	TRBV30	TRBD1	CAWSMTGGMNTIYF	TGTGCCTGGAGTATGACAGGGGGCATGAACACCATATATTTT
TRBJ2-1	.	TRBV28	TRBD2	CASSSRLAGYNEQFF	TGTGCCAGCAGTTCCCGGCTAGCGGGATACAATGAGCAGTTCTTC
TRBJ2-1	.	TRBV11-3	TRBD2	CASSLWTSGSSYNEQFF	TGTGCCAGCAGCCTCTGGACTAGCGGGAGCTCCTACAATGAGCAGTTCTTC
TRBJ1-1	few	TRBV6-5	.	CASSYSASGNTEAFF	TGTGCCAGCAGTTACTCAGCGTCGGGGAACACTGAAGCTTTCTTT
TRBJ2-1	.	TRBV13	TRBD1	CASSLGPGQGASYNEQFF	TGTGCCAGCAGCTTAGGCCCCGGACAGGGGGCCTCCTACAATGAGCAGTTCTTC
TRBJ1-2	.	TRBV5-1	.	CASPPGGAPNYGYTF	TGCGCCAGCCCCCCCGGGGGGGCGCCTAACTATGGCTACACCTTC
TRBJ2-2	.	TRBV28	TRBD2	CASISGAPGELFF	TGTGCCAGCATCAGCGGGGCCCCCGGGGAGCTGTTTTTT
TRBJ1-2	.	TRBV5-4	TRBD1	CASSKTGTGLHGYTF	TGTGCCAGCAGCAAAACCGGGACAGGGTTACATGGCTACACCTTC
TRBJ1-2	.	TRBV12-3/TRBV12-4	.	CASSLSKEAGYTF	TGTGCCAGCAGTTTAAGCAAGGAGGCTGGCTACACCTTC
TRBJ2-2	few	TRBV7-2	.	CASRLDSNTGELFF	TGTGCCAGCAGGCTGGACTCGAACACCGGGGAGCTGTTTTTT
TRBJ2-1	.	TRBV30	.	CAWVVGARNEQFF	TGTGCCTGGGTGGTGGGAGCTCGGAATGAGCAGTTCTTC
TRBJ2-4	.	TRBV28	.	CASRGLSKNIQYF	TGTGCCAGCCGGGGTTTATCCAAAAACATTCAGTACTTC
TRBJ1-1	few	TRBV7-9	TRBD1	CASSPTTGGWTEAFF	TGTGCCAGCAGCCCCACAACAGGGGGCTGGACTGAAGCTTTCTTT
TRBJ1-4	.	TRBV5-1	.	CASSPGYGEKLFF	TGCGCCAGCAGTCCAGGGTACGGTGAAAAACTGTTTTTT
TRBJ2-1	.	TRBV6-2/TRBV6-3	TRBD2	CASSYRGRAGPYNEQFF	TGTGCCAGCAGTTACCGTGGGAGAGCGGGACCTTACAATGAGCAGTTCTTC
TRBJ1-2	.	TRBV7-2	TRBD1	CASSFDRGDYGYTF	TGTGCCAGCAGCTTTGACAGGGGAGACTATGGCTACACCTTC
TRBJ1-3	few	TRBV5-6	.	CASSLVSSGNTIYF	TGTGCCAGCAGCTTGGTTAGCTCTGGAAACACCATATATTTT
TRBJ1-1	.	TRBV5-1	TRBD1	CASSPDRGDTEAFF	TGCGCCAGCAGCCCAGACAGGGGGGACACTGAAGCTTTCTTT
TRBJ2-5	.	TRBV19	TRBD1	CASSRGTGGLEETQYF	TGTGCCAGTAGTAGGGGGACAGGGGGCTTGGAAGAGACCCAGTACTTC
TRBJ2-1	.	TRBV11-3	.	CASSLYLGGDEQFF	TGTGCCAGCAGCTTATATCTAGGAGGCGATGAGCAGTTCTTC
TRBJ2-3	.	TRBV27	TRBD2	CASTSTASGFLFSADTQYF	TGTGCCAGCACGTCTACGGCTAGCGGGTTTCTCTTTAGCGCAGATACGCAGTATTTT
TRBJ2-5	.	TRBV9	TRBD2	CASSVEGLVMETQYF	TGTGCCAGCAGCGTAGAGGGACTAGTAATGGAGACCCAGTACTTC
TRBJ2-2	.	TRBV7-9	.	CASSRQAGELFF	TGTGCCAGCAGCCGACAGGCGGGGGAGCTGTTTTTT
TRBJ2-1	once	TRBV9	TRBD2	CASSVVGTSYNEQFF	TGTGCCAGCAGCGTAGTCGGGACTAGTTACAATGAGCAGTTCTTC
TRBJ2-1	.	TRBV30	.	CAFLKPDRHNEQFF	TGTGCCTTCCTTAAACCCGACAGACACAATGAGCAGTTCTTC